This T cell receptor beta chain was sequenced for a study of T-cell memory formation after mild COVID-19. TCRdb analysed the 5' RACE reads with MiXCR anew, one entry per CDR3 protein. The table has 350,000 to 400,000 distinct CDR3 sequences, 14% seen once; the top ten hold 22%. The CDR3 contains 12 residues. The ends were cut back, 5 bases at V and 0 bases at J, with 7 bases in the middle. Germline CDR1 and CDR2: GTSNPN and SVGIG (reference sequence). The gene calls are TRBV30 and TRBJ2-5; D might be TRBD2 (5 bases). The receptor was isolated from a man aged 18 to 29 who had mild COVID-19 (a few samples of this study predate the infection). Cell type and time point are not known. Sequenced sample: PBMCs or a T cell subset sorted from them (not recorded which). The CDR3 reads CAWGRDQETQYF. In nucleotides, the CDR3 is TGTGCCTGGGGGCGGGACCAAGAGACCCAGTACTTC.